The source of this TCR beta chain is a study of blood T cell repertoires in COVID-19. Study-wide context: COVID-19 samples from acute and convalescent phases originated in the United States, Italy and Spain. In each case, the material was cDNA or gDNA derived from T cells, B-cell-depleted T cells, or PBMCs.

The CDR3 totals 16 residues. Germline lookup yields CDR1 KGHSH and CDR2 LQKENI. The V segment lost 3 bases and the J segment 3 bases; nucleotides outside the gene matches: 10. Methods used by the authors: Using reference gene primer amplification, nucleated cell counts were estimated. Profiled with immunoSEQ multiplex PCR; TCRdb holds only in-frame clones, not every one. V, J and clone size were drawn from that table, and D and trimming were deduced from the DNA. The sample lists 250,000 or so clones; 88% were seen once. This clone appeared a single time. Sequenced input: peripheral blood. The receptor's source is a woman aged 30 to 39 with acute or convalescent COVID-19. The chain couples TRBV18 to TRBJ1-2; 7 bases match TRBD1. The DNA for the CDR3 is TGTGCCAGCTCACCCGGACGACAGGGCCGTGACTATGGCTACACCTTC. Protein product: CASSPGRQGRDYGYTF.